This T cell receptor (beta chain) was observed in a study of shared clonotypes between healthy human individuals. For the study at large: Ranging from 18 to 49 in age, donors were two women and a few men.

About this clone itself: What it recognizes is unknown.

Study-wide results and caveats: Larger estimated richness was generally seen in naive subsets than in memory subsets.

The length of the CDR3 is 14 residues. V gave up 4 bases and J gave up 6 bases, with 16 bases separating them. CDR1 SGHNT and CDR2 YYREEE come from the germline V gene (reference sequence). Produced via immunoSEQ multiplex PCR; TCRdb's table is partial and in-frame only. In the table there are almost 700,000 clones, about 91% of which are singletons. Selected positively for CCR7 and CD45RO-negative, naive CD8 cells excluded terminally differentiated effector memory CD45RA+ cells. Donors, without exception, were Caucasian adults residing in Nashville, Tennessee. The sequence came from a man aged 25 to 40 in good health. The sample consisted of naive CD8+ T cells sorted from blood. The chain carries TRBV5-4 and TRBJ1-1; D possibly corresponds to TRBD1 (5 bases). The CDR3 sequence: CASSPFAGTAEAFF. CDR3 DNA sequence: TGTGCCAGCAGCCCCTTCGCAGGGACTGCTGAAGCTTTCTTT.